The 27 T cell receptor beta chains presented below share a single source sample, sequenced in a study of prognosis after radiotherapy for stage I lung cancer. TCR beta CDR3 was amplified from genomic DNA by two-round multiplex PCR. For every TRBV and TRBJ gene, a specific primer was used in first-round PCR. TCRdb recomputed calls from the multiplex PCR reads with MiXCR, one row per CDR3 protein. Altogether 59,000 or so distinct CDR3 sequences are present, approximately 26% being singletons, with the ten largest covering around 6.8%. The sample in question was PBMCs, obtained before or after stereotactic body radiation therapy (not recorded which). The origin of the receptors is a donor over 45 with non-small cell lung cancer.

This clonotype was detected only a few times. DNA for the CDR3: TGTGCCAGCAGCCAAGATCTGACAGGCCGGACCCAGTACTTC. Amino acids: CASSQDLTGRTQYF. The V gene is TRBV3-1, the J gene TRBJ2-5; D is possibly TRBD1 (6 bases). Germline V gene data show CDR1 as LGHDT and CDR2 as YNNKEL (reference sequence). This CDR3 has 14 amino acids. With 0 bases removed from V and 7 bases from J, the gap between germline ends came to 12 bases.

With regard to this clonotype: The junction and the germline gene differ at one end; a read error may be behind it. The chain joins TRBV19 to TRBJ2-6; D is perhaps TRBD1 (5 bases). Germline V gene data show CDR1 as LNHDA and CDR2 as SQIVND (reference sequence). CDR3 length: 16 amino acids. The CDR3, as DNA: TGTGCCAGTAGGCCGTCTGCTGGGCCTGGGGCCAACTTCCTGACTTTC. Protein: CASRPSAGPGANFLTF.

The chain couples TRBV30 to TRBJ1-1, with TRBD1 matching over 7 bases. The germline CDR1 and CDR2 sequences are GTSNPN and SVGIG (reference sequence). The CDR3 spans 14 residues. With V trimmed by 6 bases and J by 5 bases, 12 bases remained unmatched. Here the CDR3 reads CACRWRQGGTEAFF. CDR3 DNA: TGTGCCTGTCGATGGAGACAGGGCGGTACTGAAGCTTTCTTT.

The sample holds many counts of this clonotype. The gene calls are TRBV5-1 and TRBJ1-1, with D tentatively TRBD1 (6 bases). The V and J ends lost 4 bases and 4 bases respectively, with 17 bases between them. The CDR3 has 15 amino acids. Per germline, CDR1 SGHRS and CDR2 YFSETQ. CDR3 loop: CASSRGGQGGTEAFF. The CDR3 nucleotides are TGCGCCAGCAGCCGTGGGGGGCAAGGAGGCACTGAAGCTTTCTTT.

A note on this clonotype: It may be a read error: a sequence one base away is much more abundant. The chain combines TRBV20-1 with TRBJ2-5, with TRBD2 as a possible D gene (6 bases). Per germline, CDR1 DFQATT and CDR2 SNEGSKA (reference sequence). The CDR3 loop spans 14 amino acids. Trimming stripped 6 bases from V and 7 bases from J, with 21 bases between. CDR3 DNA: TGCAGTGCCCCCATGACTAGAGGGGTTGGGACCCAGTACTTC. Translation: CSAPMTRGVGTQYF.

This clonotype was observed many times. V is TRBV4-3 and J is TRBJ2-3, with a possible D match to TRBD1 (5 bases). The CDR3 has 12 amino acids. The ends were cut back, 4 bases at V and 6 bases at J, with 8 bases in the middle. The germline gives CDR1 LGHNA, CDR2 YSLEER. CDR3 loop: CASSLNRDTQYF. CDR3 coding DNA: TGCGCCAGCAGCCTCAACAGGGATACGCAGTATTTT.

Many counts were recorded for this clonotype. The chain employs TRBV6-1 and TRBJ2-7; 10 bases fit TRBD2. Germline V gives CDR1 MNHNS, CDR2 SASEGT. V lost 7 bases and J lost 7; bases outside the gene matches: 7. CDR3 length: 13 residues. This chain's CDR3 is CASNRGTSVEQYF. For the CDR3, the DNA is TGTGCCAGCAATAGAGGGACTAGCGTTGAGCAGTACTTC.

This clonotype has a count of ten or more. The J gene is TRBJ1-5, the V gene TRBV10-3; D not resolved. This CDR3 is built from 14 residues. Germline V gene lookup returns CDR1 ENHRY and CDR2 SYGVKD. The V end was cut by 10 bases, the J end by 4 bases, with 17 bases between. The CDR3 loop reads CATSVDGSNQPQHF. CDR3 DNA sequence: TGTGCCACTAGCGTAGACGGTTCAAATCAGCCCCAGCATTTT.

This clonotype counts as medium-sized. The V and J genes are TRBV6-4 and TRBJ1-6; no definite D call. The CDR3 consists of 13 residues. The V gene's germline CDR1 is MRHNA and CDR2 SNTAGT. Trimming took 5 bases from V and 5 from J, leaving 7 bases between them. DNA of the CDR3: TGTGCCAGCAGTTTCGGGGATAATTCACCCCTCCACTTT. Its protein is CASSFGDNSPLHF.

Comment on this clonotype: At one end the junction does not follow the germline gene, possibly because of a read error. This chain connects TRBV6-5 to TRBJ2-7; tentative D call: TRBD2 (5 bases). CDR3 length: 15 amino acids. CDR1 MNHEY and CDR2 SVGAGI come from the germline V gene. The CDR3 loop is CVSSEHPGSTYEQYF. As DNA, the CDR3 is TGTGTCAGCAGTGAACATCCGGGGTCCACCTACGAGCAGTACTTC.

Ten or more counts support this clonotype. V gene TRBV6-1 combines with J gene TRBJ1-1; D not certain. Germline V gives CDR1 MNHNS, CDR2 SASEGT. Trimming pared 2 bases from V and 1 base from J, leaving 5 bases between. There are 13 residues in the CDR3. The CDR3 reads CASSELPNTEAFF. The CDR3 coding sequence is TGTGCCAGCAGTGAACTTCCGAACACTGAAGCTTTCTTT.

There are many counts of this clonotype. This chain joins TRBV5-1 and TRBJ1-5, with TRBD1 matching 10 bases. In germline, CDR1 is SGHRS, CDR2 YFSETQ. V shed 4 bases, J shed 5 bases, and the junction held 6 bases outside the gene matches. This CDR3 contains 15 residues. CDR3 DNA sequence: TGCGCCAGCAGCCCAGGGACAGGGGTTGATCAGCCCCAGCATTTT. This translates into CASSPGTGVDQPQHF.

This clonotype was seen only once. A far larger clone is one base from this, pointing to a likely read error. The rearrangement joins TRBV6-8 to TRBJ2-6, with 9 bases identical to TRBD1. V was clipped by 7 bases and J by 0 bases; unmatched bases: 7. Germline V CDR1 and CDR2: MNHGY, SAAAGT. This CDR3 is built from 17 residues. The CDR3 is CASIRQGVASGANVLTF. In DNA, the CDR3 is TGTGCCAGCATTCGACAGGGGGTCGCCTCTGGGGCCAACGTCCTGACTTTC.

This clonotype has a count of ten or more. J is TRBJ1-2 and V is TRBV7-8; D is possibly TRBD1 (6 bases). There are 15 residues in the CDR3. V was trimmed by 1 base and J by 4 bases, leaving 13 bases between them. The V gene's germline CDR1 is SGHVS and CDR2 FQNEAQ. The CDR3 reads CASSLGFGRGYGYTF. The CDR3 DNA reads TGTGCCAGCAGCTTAGGGTTCGGCAGGGGCTATGGCTACACCTTC. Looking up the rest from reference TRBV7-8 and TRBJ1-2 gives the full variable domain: GAGVSQSPRYKVAKRGQDVALRCDPISGHVSLFWYQQALGQGPEFLTYFQNEAQLDKSGLPSDRFFAERPEGSVSTLKIQRTQQEDSAVYLCASSLGFGRGYGYTFGSGTRLTVV.

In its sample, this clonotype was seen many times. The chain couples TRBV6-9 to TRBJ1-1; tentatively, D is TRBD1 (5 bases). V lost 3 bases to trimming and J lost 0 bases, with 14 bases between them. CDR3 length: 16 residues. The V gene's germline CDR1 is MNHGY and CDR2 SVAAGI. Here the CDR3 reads CASSYPSGALNTEAFF. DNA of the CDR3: TGTGCCAGCAGTTACCCGAGCGGGGCGCTGAACACTGAAGCTTTCTTT.

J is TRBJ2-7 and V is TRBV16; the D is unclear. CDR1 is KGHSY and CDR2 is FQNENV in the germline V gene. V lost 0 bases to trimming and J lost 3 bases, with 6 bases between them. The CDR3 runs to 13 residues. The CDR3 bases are TGTGCCAGCAGCCAATCTGGCCTCTACGAGCAGTACTTC. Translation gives CASSQSGLYEQYF.

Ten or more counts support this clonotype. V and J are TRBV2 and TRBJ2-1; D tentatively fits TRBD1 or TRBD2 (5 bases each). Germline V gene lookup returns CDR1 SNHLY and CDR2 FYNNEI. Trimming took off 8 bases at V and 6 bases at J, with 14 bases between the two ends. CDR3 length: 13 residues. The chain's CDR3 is CASEGSRVNEQFF. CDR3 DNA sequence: TGTGCCAGCGAGGGAAGCAGGGTCAATGAGCAGTTCTTC.

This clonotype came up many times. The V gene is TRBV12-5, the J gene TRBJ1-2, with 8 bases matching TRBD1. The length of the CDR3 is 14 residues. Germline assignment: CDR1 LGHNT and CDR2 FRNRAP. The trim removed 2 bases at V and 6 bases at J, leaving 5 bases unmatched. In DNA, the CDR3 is TGTGCTAGTGGTTTGTCGACAGGGGAGGATGGCTACACCTTC. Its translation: CASGLSTGEDGYTF.

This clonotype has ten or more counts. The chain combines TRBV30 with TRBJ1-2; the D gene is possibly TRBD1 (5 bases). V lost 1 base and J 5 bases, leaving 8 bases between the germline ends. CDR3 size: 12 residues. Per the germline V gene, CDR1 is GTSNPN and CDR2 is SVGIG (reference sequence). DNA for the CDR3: TGTGCCTGGAGTGGGGACCCATATGGCTACACCTTC. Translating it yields CAWSGDPYGYTF.

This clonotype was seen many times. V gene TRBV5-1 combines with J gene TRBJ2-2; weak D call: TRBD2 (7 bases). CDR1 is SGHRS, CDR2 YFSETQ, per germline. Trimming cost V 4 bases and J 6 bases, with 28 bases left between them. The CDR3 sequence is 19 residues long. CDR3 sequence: CASSPGGPGHPDGAGELFF. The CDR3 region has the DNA TGCGCCAGCAGCCCGGGAGGACCGGGACACCCGGACGGGGCCGGGGAGCTGTTTTTT.

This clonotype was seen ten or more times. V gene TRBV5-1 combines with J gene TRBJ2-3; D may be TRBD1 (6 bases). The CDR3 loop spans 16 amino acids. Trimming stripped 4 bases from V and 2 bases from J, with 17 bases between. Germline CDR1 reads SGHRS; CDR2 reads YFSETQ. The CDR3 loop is CASSASTGDYTDTQYF. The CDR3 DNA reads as TGCGCCAGCAGCGCATCGACAGGAGACTACACAGATACGCAGTATTTT.

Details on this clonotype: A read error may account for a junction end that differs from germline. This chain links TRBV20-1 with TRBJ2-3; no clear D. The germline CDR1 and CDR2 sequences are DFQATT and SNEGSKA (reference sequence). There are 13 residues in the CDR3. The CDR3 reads CSAGERVADTQYF. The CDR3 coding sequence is TGCAGTGCTGGAGAAAGGGTGGCAGATACGCAGTATTTT.

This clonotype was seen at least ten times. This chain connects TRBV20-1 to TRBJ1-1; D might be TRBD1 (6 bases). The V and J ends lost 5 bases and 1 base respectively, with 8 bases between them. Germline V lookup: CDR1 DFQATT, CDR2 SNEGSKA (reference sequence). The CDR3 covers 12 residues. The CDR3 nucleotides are TGCAGTGCTGGGACATCGAACACTGAAGCTTTCTTT. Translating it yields CSAGTSNTEAFF.

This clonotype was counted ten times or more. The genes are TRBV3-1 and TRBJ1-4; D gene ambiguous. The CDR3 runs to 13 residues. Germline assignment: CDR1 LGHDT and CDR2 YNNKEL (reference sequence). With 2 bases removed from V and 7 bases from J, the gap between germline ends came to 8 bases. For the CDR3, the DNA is TGTGCCAGCAGCCAATCTATGGGTGAAAAACTGTTTTTT. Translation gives CASSQSMGEKLFF.

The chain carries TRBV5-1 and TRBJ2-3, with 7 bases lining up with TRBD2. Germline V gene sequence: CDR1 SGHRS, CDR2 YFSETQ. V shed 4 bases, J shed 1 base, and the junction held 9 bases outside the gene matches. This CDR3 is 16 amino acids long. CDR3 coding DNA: TGCGCCAGCAGCCTGGGGGAGGGACTACGCACAGATACGCAGTATTTT. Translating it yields CASSLGEGLRTDTQYF.

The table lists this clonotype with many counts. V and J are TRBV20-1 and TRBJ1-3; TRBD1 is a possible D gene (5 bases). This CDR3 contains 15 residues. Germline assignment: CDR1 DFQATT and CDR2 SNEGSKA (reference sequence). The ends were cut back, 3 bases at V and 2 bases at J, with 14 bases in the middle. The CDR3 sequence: CSARDRWGAGNTIYF. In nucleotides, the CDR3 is TGCAGTGCTAGGGATAGGTGGGGGGCTGGAAACACCATATATTTT.

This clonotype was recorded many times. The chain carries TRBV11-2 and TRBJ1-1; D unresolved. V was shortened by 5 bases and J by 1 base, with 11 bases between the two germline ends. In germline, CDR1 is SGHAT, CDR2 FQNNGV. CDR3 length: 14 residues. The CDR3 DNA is TGTGCCAGCAGCCCAGGACCGCAGAACACTGAAGCTTTCTTT. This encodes CASSPGPQNTEAFF.